This is a list of T cell receptor beta chains from one sample in a study of CD8+ T cells in alopecia areata. Libraries were prepared by immunoSEQ multiplex PCR; TCRdb keeps only in-frame clonotypes and omits some of them. The sample has 200,000 to 250,000 clones; over 60% are singletons. The sample was CD4+ T cells sorted from blood, taken at week 4, from a patient treated with tofacitinib. The receptors originated from a human donor with alopecia areata. Each CDR3 is given with its conserved first and last residue. Each record gives: CDR3 DNA, CDR3 protein, clone size, V gene, J gene, D gene. The D gene is left open where the match is weak. Only some rows state a clone size, as once, few, many or a class for expanded clones.

TGCAGCGTCCTGGACAGTAGGGAGACCCAGTACTTC	CSVLDSRETQYF	-	TRBV29-1	TRBJ2-5	-
TGTGCCAGCAGTTACTGGGGGCCAGGGCAAGAGACCCAGTACTTC	CASSYWGPGQETQYF	-	TRBV6-5	TRBJ2-5	-
TGTGCCATCAGTGAATGGAGGGGGGAAAACAGCGAGCAGTACTTC	CAISEWRGENSEQYF	-	TRBV10-3	TRBJ2-7	-
TGTGCCAGCTCACCATTGGCCCTTAAGAGCGACGAGCAGTACTTC	CASSPLALKSDEQYF	-	TRBV18	TRBJ2-7	-
TGTGCCATCAGTGAGTCGACTAGCGGGGAAGGTGAGCAGTTCTTC	CAISESTSGEGEQFF	-	TRBV10-3	TRBJ2-1	TRBD2
TGTGCCAGCAGCGGCCGACAGGGATGGAACTATGGCTACACCTTC	CASSGRQGWNYGYTF	-	TRBV9	TRBJ1-2	TRBD1
TGTGCCAGCAGCCAGCTGGGAGCGGGCGGGGGGTACAATGAGCAGTTCTTC	CASSQLGAGGGYNEQFF	-	TRBV4-2	TRBJ2-1	TRBD2
TGCGCCAGCAGATTGGGAAACGAGCAGTACTTC	CASRLGNEQYF	-	TRBV5-1	TRBJ2-7	-
TGTGCCAGCACCTTGACCGGGACTCTCACGGGGGAGCAGTACTTC	CASTLTGTLTGEQYF	-	TRBV28	TRBJ2-7	-
TGTGCCAGCAGTCGGGACAGGGGGAGGTATGAGCAGTTCTTC	CASSRDRGRYEQFF	-	TRBV27	TRBJ2-1	TRBD1
TGTGCCAGCAGCTTGACTAGCGGACGAGAAGAGACCCAGTACTTC	CASSLTSGREETQYF	few	TRBV7-2	TRBJ2-5	TRBD2
TGTGCCAGCACCGCCAACAAAAACATTCAGTACTTC	CASTANKNIQYF	-	TRBV2	TRBJ2-4	-